Presented here are 27 T cell receptor beta chains from one specimen sequenced in a study of shared clonotypes between healthy human individuals. TCRdb's copy holds only in-frame clones and misses some; the assay was immunoSEQ multiplex PCR. The data contain some 790,000 clones, roughly two thirds of them singletons. Sequencing input: memory CD4+ T cells sorted from blood. Subset indicated: CD45RA-negative fraction. These receptors were collected from a woman between 25 and 40 years old in good health.

This clone was counted a single time. This may stem from a read error, because a much larger clone lies one nucleotide away. The chain employs TRBV27 and TRBJ1-5; no definite D call. V lost 2 bases, J lost 2 bases, and 4 bases lay in between. This CDR3 has 13 residues. Germline-derived CDR1 and CDR2 are MNHEY and SMNVEV (reference sequence). Here the CDR3 reads CASSLQGNQPQHF. The CDR3, as DNA: TGTGCCAGCAGTTTACAGGGCAATCAGCCCCAGCATTTT.

This clone came up a few times. This chain joins TRBV6-5 and TRBJ1-2; D is unresolved. Germline CDR1 is MNHEY and CDR2 is SVGAGI. The CDR3 consists of 13 residues. Trimming stripped 1 base from V and 3 bases from J, with 6 bases between. This chain's CDR3 is CASSYFGDYGYTF. The CDR3 DNA reads TGTGCCAGCAGTTACTTTGGGGACTATGGCTACACCTTC.

The J gene is TRBJ2-7, the V gene TRBV19; 9 nucleotides align to TRBD2. Per the germline V gene, CDR1 is LNHDA and CDR2 is SQIVND (reference sequence). This CDR3 is 16 amino acids long. Unmatched junction bases numbered 10, after V lost 4 bases and J lost 3 bases. CDR3 coding DNA: TGTGCCAGTAGTAGCTTTCGGACTAGCGCCATCTACGAGCAGTACTTC. Translated, it gives CASSSFRTSAIYEQYF.

The V call is TRBV5-8, the J call TRBJ2-3; D tentatively reads TRBD1 or TRBD2 (6 bases each). This CDR3 has 15 amino acids. The germline gives CDR1 SGHTS, CDR2 YDEGEE. Trimming pared 0 bases from V and 2 bases from J, leaving 10 bases between. CDR3 sequence reads: CASSLGRGATDTQYF. CDR3 DNA sequence: TGTGCCAGCAGCTTGGGGAGGGGGGCCACAGATACGCAGTATTTT. Using reference TRBV5-8 and TRBJ2-3 for the parts outside the CDR3, the full variable domain is EAGVTQSPTHLIKTRGQQATLRCSPISGHTSVYWYQQALGLGLQFLLWYDEGEERNRGNFPPRFSGRQFPNYSSELNVNALELEDSALYLCASSLGRGATDTQYFGPGTRLTVL.

V gene TRBV6-6 combines with J gene TRBJ2-7; possibly TRBD2 for D (5 bases). This CDR3 region has 15 residues. Trimming removed 6 bases at V and 1 base at J, with 16 bases between. In germline, CDR1 is MNHNY, CDR2 SVGAGI (reference sequence). CDR3 nucleotide sequence: TGTGCCAGCAGGGATGGAACCCGGGGTTCCTACGAGCAGTACTTC. The encoded protein is CASRDGTRGSYEQYF.

V is TRBV4-2 and J is TRBJ2-1, with D possibly being TRBD1 (5 bases). Germline V gene lookup returns CDR1 LGHNA and CDR2 YNFKEQ. CDR3 length: 14 residues. V was clipped by 5 bases and J by 8 bases, with 16 bases between them. For the CDR3, the DNA is TGTGCCAGCAGCAGTCGTGGGGCTATCGATGAGCAGTTCTTC. Protein sequence: CASSSRGAIDEQFF.

This chain links TRBV19 with TRBJ1-5; 7 bases agree with TRBD1. The CDR3 sequence is 18 residues long. From germline, CDR1 is LNHDA and CDR2 SQIVND (reference sequence). V was pared by 5 bases and J by 6 bases, with 19 bases of the junction left unmatched. CDR3: CASSSLLTGVGIIQPQHF. The CDR3, as DNA: TGTGCCAGTAGTTCCCTGCTAACAGGGGTTGGAATAATTCAGCCCCAGCATTTT.

A few counts support this clone. The V gene is TRBV11-3, the J gene TRBJ2-2, with D perhaps assigned TRBD1 or TRBD2 (6 bases each). The germline gives CDR1 SGHNT, CDR2 YENEEA. The CDR3 loop spans 14 amino acids. V was trimmed by 5 bases and J by 6 bases, leaving 13 bases between them. CDR3 sequence (DNA): TGTGCCAGCAGCCCGGGGGCTCCCTCCGGGGAGCTGTTTTTT. Encoded protein: CASSPGAPSGELFF.

With regard to this clone: This likely stems from a read error, as it lies one base from a far larger clone. This same CDR3 is encoded by further DNA sequences in the sample. V and J are TRBV7-2 and TRBJ2-7, with 7 bases lining up with TRBD2. The length of the CDR3 is 14 residues. Germline CDR1 and CDR2: SGHTA and FQGNSA. Unmatched junction bases numbered 3, after V lost 4 bases and J lost 0 bases. The CDR3 sequence: CASSSQRDSYEQYF. CDR3 nucleotides: TGTGCCAGCAGCTCACAGCGGGACTCCTACGAGCAGTACTTC.

This clone appeared many times. This chain joins TRBV5-1 and TRBJ2-2; 8 bases line up with TRBD1. CDR3 length: 15 residues. Germline CDR1 SGHRS, CDR2 YFSETQ. J lost 7 bases, V lost 0 bases, and 5 bases had no gene match. DNA of the CDR3: TGCGCCAGCAGCTTGGTATCAGGGGGCGGCGGGGAGCTGTTTTTT. It encodes CASSLVSGGGGELFF.

This clone was detected only a few times. The chain employs TRBV7-9 and TRBJ2-7, with 7 bases lining up with TRBD1. The CDR3 loop spans 13 amino acids. The V gene's germline CDR1 is SEHNR and CDR2 FQNEAQ (reference sequence). The junction had 7 bases not matched to a gene; V was cut back by 5 bases and J by 6 bases. The CDR3 bases are TGTGCCAGCAGCCCGAAGACAGGGCCCGAGCAGTACTTC. Its protein product is CASSPKTGPEQYF.

The gene calls are TRBV7-2 and TRBJ2-5, with D hard to call. CDR1 SGHTA and CDR2 FQGNSA come from the germline V gene. V dropped 5 bases and J dropped 0 bases, with 7 bases sitting between them. The length of the CDR3 is 13 residues. The CDR3: CASSPDYQETQYF. The CDR3 DNA sequence: TGTGCCAGCAGCCCAGACTACCAAGAGACCCAGTACTTC.

This chain links TRBV7-8 with TRBJ1-1; D perhaps matches TRBD1 (5 bases). The V gene lost 4 bases and the J gene lost 1 base, with 10 bases spanning the gap. Germline V gene data show CDR1 as SGHVS and CDR2 as FQNEAQ. The CDR3 loop spans 14 amino acids. The CDR3 spells CASSYGHQNTEAFF. CDR3 in DNA: TGTGCCAGCAGCTATGGACACCAGAACACTGAAGCTTTCTTT.

The rearrangement links TRBV5-5 to TRBJ1-1; D gene ambiguous. CDR1 is SGHKS and CDR2 is YYEKEE in the germline V gene (reference sequence). The CDR3 totals 14 residues. Trimming cost V 3 bases and J 0 bases, with 9 bases left between them. The CDR3 here is CASSSQVLNTEAFF. CDR3 bases: TGTGCCAGCAGCTCCCAGGTCCTGAACACTGAAGCTTTCTTT.

This clone was seen only a few times. The chain links TRBV23-1 to TRBJ1-1; no definite D call. TRBV23-1 qualifies as an ORF whose function is uncertain. The CDR3 is 17 residues long. Trimming pared 2 bases from V and 1 base from J, leaving 17 bases between. This chain's CDR3 is CASSQPLPRPKNTEAFF. For the CDR3, the DNA is TGCGCCAGCAGTCAACCCCTACCCCGACCGAAGAACACTGAAGCTTTCTTT.

The V and J genes are TRBV27 and TRBJ2-2; D uncertain. Trimming removed 5 bases at V and 8 bases at J, with 9 bases between. Per germline, CDR1 MNHEY and CDR2 SMNVEV (reference sequence). This CDR3 is built from 12 residues. The CDR3 coding sequence is TGTGCCAGCAGTCGACGGGTGGGGGAGCTGTTTTTT. It codes for CASSRRVGELFF.

This chain joins TRBV28 and TRBJ2-7, with 9 bases aligning to TRBD2. Germline assignment: CDR1 MDHEN and CDR2 SYDVKM. The CDR3 has 15 amino acids. Trimming cost V 8 bases and J 4 bases; bases outside gene matches: 12. CDR3 sequence (DNA): TGTGCCAGCGCAACGGGGGTAGCGGGGGCATACGAGCAGTACTTC. It codes for CASATGVAGAYEQYF.

This chain joins TRBV4-1 and TRBJ2-5; TRBD2 matches at 7 bases. The CDR3 extends over 17 amino acids. From germline, CDR1 is MGHRA and CDR2 YSYEKL. The V and J ends lost 0 bases and 5 bases, in that order; junction bases with no gene match: 12. The CDR3 bases are TGCGCCAGCAGCCAAGAAGTGGGGCGGGAGCGATGGGAGACCCAGTACTTC. It specifies CASSQEVGRERWETQYF.

The CDR3 loop reads CASSLFGTGADTQYF. CDR3 nucleotides: TGTGCCAGCAGCTTATTCGGTACCGGGGCAGATACGCAGTATTTT. V usage is TRBV7-3 and J usage is TRBJ2-3, with TRBD2 as a possible D gene (5 bases). The germline CDR1 and CDR2 sequences are SGHTA and FQGTGA. Between the trimmed V and J ends, which lost 2 bases and 4 bases, there was a span of 13 bases. This CDR3 spans 15 amino acids.

V is TRBV19 and J is TRBJ2-7; D may be TRBD1 (6 bases). V was pared by 1 base and J by 6 bases, with 16 bases between. CDR3 size: 15 residues. Per the germline V gene, CDR1 is LNHDA and CDR2 is SQIVND (reference sequence). The CDR3 spells CASSIVSVPRGEQYF. DNA for the CDR3: TGTGCCAGTAGTATAGTTTCCGTGCCCAGGGGCGAGCAGTACTTC.

This rearrangement joins TRBV19 to TRBJ2-1; 11 bases are a match to TRBD2. Germline trimming cut 4 bases from V and 7 bases from J; bases unmatched to any gene: 3. Germline CDR1 LNHDA, CDR2 SQIVND (reference sequence). This CDR3 is 14 amino acids long. CDR3 amino acids: CASSRLAGSNEQFF. In DNA, the CDR3 is TGTGCCAGTAGTAGACTAGCGGGATCGAATGAGCAGTTCTTC. Supplemented by reference TRBV19 and TRBJ2-1, the full variable domain reads DGGITQSPKYLFRKEGQNVTLSCEQNLNHDAMYWYRQDPGQGLRLIYYSQIVNDFQKGDIAEGYSVSREKKESFPLTVTSAQKNPTAFYLCASSRLAGSNEQFFGPGTRLTVL.

This clone was detected once. This rearrangement joins TRBV28 to TRBJ1-3; D uncertain. The germline V and J ends were trimmed by 3 bases and 7 bases, with 7 bases remaining between them. This CDR3 spans 12 amino acids. Germline assignment: CDR1 MDHEN and CDR2 SYDVKM. The CDR3 sequence: CASSLLGNTIYF. The CDR3 DNA is TGTGCCAGCAGTTTGTTGGGGAACACCATATATTTT.

The rearrangement links TRBV5-8 to TRBJ2-1; D remains unclear. The CDR3 totals 15 residues. V was pared by 1 base and J by 2 bases, with 10 bases between. Germline V gives CDR1 SGHTS, CDR2 YDEGEE. CDR3 nucleotides: TGTGCCAGCAGCTTGTTGATAACGACCTACAATGAGCAGTTCTTC. Amino acids: CASSLLITTYNEQFF.

This rearrangement joins TRBV4-1 to TRBJ2-7; perhaps TRBD1 as D (6 bases). With 4 bases removed from V and 4 bases from J, the gap between germline ends came to 11 bases. The CDR3 contains 13 residues. Germline-derived CDR1 and CDR2 are MGHRA and YSYEKL. CDR3 protein: CASSLRQEYEQYF. The CDR3 bases are TGCGCCAGCAGCCTTCGACAGGAATACGAGCAGTACTTC.

With respect to this clone: Other DNA sequences within the sample encode an identical CDR3. The genes are TRBV19 and TRBJ2-4; no reliable D call. Germline-derived CDR1 and CDR2 are LNHDA and SQIVND (reference sequence). The CDR3 totals 13 residues. V lost 4 bases to trimming and J lost 0 bases, with 4 bases between them. CDR3 in DNA: TGTGCCAGTAGTACCCTAGCCAAAAACATTCAGTACTTC. Amino acids: CASSTLAKNIQYF.

J is TRBJ1-4 and V is TRBV18, with D perhaps TRBD1 (5 bases). V dropped 2 bases and J dropped 6 bases, with 16 bases sitting between them. The V gene's germline CDR1 is KGHSH and CDR2 LQKENI. CDR3 length: 16 amino acids. CDR3 protein: CASSPNNGGIDEKLFF. The CDR3 region has the DNA TGTGCCAGCTCACCAAATAACGGGGGAATCGATGAAAAACTGTTTTTT.

The chain has TRBV2 and TRBJ1-3; TRBD1 aligns across 7 bases. This CDR3 is built from 17 residues. J gave up 1 base and V 5 bases, and 11 bases lay outside the gene matches. From germline, CDR1 is SNHLY and CDR2 FYNNEI. CDR3 coding DNA: TGTGCCAGCAGTCGTGACAGGGCCTGGGGTTCTGGAAACACCATATATTTT. Translation: CASSRDRAWGSGNTIYF. Using reference TRBV2 and TRBJ1-3 for the parts outside the CDR3, the full variable domain is EPEVTQTPSHQVTQMGQEVILRCVPISNHLYFYWYRQILGQKVEFLVSFYNNEISEKSEIFDDQFSVERPDGSNFTLKIRSTKLEDSAMYFCASSRDRAWGSGNTIYFGEGSWLTVV.